This T cell receptor beta chain was identified during a study of regulatory T cells in long-lasting Graves disease. Study in general: Patients newly diagnosed with Graves' had been on antithyroid drugs for under 3 months.

The CDR3 runs 14 residues. The V segment lost 7 bases and the J segment 3 bases; nucleotides outside the gene matches: 4. Per germline, CDR1 SNHLY and CDR2 FYNNEI. Arm-PCR with iRepertoire HTBI primers amplified the CDR3 regions for these TCR beta libraries. TCRdb processed the multiplex PCR reads anew with MiXCR; each CDR3 protein has one entry. The sample lists 400,000 to 550,000 distinct CDR3 sequences; roughly 15% were seen once. Regarding time point: newly diagnosed GD, antithyroid drugs for less than 3 months. PBMC RNA served as the TCR library source. The data were also submitted as part of a second study, on T cells in Graves' hyperthyroidism and ophthalmopathy. From that paper: Patients aged 18 to 65 had newly diagnosed hyperthyroidism of under 2 months' duration.

The sequenced sample was peripheral blood mononuclear cells (PBMCs), obtained at new diagnosis, from a patient treated with antithyroid drugs. This chain joins TRBV2 and TRBJ2-7; 12 nucleotides line up with TRBD1. The source of this sequence is a woman younger than 35 with Graves disease. The CDR3 is CASTGTGGLYEQYF. The CDR3 coding sequence is TGTGCCAGCACCGGGACAGGGGGCCTCTACGAGCAGTACTTC.